The clone carrying this T cell receptor (beta chain) was picked up many times. Its antigen remains unknown. The data belong to a study of molecular identifiers for immune sequencing clone quantification. Across the whole study: Replicate experiments divided RNA from about 21,000 or 97,000 naive CD8 cells into five parts and sequenced four. Points from the study as a whole: One cell's worth of spiked Jurkat TCR RNA was reportedly detectable among approximately 980,000 naive cells. Beyond 20 RNA copies, clones held over 99% of effector molecules, compared with under 1% in naive cells.

MiXCR, run by TCRdb on the PCR reads, gives a single entry per CDR3 protein. The sample carries around 89,000 distinct CDR3 sequences, around 20% recorded once. The sequence derives from a human donor in good health. Some libraries in this study had Jurkat cell RNA spiked in. Material for sequencing was naive CD8+ T cells from blood, with Jurkat cell RNA spiked in. The subset is: FACS-sorted CD8+CD4-CCR7+CD45RA+ naive T cells.

In DNA, the CDR3 is TGTGCCAGCAAGGTGGGGAGCTTTATCCAAGAGACCCAGTACTTC. This gives the protein CASKVGSFIQETQYF. This chain links TRBV3-1 with TRBJ2-5; D possibly corresponds to TRBD2 (5 bases). Deletions cut 7 bases from V and 1 base from J, with 16 bases between. CDR3 length equals 15 residues. Germline-derived CDR1 and CDR2 are LGHDT and YNNKEL (reference sequence).